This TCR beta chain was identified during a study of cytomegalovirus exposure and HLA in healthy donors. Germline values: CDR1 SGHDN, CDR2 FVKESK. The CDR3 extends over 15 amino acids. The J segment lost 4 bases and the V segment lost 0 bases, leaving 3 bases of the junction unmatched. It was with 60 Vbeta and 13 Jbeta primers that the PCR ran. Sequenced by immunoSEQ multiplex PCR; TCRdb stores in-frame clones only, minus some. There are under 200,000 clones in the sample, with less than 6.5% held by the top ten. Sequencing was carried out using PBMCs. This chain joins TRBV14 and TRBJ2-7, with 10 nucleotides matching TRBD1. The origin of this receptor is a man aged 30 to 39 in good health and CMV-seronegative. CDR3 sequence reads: CASSQDPGQGYEQYF. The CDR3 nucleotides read TGTGCCAGCAGCCAAGACCCGGGACAGGGGTACGAGCAGTACTTC.